Here is one T cell receptor (beta chain) with its context. No antigen is known for it. No quality values exist for individual bases; no much larger clone is one base distant. Preparation of the library involved the immunoSEQ multiplex PCR assay. The multiplex PCR relied on a mix of 60 forward primers for TCR Vbeta segments and 13 reverse primers for TCR Jbeta segments. Amplification of the CDR3 region of rearranged TCR beta genes was performed with a multiplex PCR assay on genomic DNA. The Illumina HiSeq System was used to sequence the amplified TCR beta libraries as 87-base-pair reads. In the paper's pipeline: In a later analysis, tens of millions of unique TCR beta chains were counted across the 500 to 850 repertoires, and roughly 11 million of these chains were shared by at least two donors. Raw reads were error-corrected and collapsed into unique sequences with a nearest-neighbor algorithm that merged closely related sequences to remove PCR and sequencing errors. To assign V, D and J gene segments, CDR3 sequences were aligned to IMGT reference sequences. Each retained sequence needed at least a six-nucleotide match to both a V gene segment and a J gene segment. A rearrangement was called productive if the CDR3 had no stop codons and remained in frame with V and J, and every other rearrangement was called non-productive. CDR3 was defined by IMGT convention, running from the second conserved V-encoded cysteine to the conserved J-encoded phenylalanine. The earlier analysis of 450 to 750 of the donors excluded any sequence lacking an unambiguous match to a single V gene segment. An earlier analysis of 500 to 600 of the donors classified V segments as functional when productive rearrangements were above 56.7% and as segregating when the standard deviation between donors was above 5%. A statistical classification framework was built to diagnose cytomegalovirus status from the catalog of TCR beta chain sequences. V and J gene assignment, in a later analysis, came from comparing TCR nucleotide sequences with IMGT/GENE-DB human TR gene sequences. The TCRdist pipeline was used in a later analysis to assign CDR3 sequences and most-parsimonious VDJ recombination scenarios. In a later analysis, each TCR beta chain was defined by its CDR3 amino acid sequence together with its V-gene family, and reads without a unique V-gene family were excluded. A later analysis removed several hundred highly shared, low-generation-probability nucleotide sequences to deal with suspected cross-contamination and a sequencing artifact. In a later analysis, a clonal expansion index was calculated for each public chain from normalized within-repertoire ranks of inferred template counts. In a later analysis, generation probabilities were computed using a VDJ recombination model fitted to out-of-frame rearrangements, and the results were checked against IGoR. In a later analysis, hypergeometric tests were used to score TCR-TCR, TCR-HLA and TCR-CMV co-occurrence, with a repertoire-size bias correction applied to TCR pairs. To estimate false discovery rates, a later analysis permuted the HLA or CMV assignments 20 times. In a later analysis, co-occurring TCRs were grouped with DBSCAN, and TCRdist sequence similarity was added when clustering was performed within HLA-allele-positive subsets. Repertoires with fewer than 30,000 or more than 120,000 public chains were left out of co-occurrence clustering, as were several repertoires with anomalous nucleotide sharing. Here the immuneACCESS table is served through TCRdb, limited to in-frame sequences with V and J called. Missing clones are a known gap in these copies; in checked studies unresolved V genes cover under half, and the rest lacks a known reason. That table furnishes V, J and clone size, whereas the DNA furnished D and trimming. The sample table holds around 58,000 clones, of which around 74% were seen once. The ten largest clones represent 5% of the sample.

The cohort comprised some 700 healthy bone marrow donors. Cohort members were all nominally healthy when sampled, although unrecorded immune exposures were likely present. The donor was CMV seropositive and belonged to the group of 250 to 350 seropositive cohort members. Each donor provided a peripheral blood sample, and peripheral blood mononuclear cells were used for TCR beta sequencing. Genomic DNA extraction from the blood cell samples was performed with the Qiagen DNeasy Blood Extraction Kit. These data belong to a study of cytomegalovirus exposure and HLA in healthy donors (dated 2017 in TCRdb). For the wider study: An earlier analysis of roughly 500 of the donors reported 250 to 350 Gb of sequence data and 117 million unique TCR beta sequences from roughly 200 million T cells. Roughly 300 gigabases of sequencing data and tens of millions of unique TCR sequences made up an early release that covered several hundred HLA-typed donors. Among the roughly 400 genotyped donors, around 81% belonged to the genetic ancestry cluster associated with self-reported Caucasian donors. The study was designed to test whether signatures of past pathogen exposure could be identified by cataloging public T cell receptors. The T cell repertoires of 700 or so subjects were profiled by immunosequencing and related to cytomegalovirus serostatus. Along with the roughly 670-subject first cohort, a separate validation cohort of 120 different subjects was used. High-throughput TCR immunosequencing, statistical association of individual TCRs with disease status, and machine learning were combined to predict cytomegalovirus infection status. In a later analysis, previously published TCR beta repertoires from roughly 710 donors were re-analyzed and high-resolution HLA genotyping was added so that TCR occurrence patterns could be studied. Rather than drawing on any new phenotypic data, the later analysis identified candidate immune exposures from TCR beta sequences and the way those sequences occurred across donors. An earlier analysis of 587 of the donors used high-throughput TCR beta sequencing to judge whether each TCR beta V gene segment behaved as functional or pseudogenic. Donor age, sex, ethnicity and CMV serostatus were collected together with the repertoire data. Genome-wide SNP genotypes for about 65% of the 666 donors were used in a later genetic analysis, which treated that subset as a discovery cohort. All discovery cohort repertoires had been generated on a single sequencing platform. HLA typing included class I and class II loci at four-digit resolution. The number of typed donors differed by locus: about 620-640 for A, B, C, DRB1 and DQB1; 500 to 550 for DQA1; approximately 600 for DPA1; and 400 to 480 for DPB1. Four to six DR-DQ haplotypes were handled as single units for association and clustering because linkage in the cohort was strong. Among approximately 370 genotyped donors of the cohort, an average of about 220,000 unique TCR beta nucleotide sequences was sequenced per donor, of which 15% to 20% were non-productive. Here is what the overall study found, with its caveats: For the cohort, immune exposure information was limited to CMV serostatus. According to a later genetic analysis, donors in an Asian-associated ancestry cluster had fewer N-insertions in productive TCRs than the approximately 670-donor mean. In the study, about 150 TCR beta chains were listed as associated with cytomegalovirus. Only TCR beta chains were sequenced in this cohort, and the absence of alpha or paired-chain data limited detectable features. Some IMGT-functional V segments, including TRBV6-2 and TRBV6-3, could not be distinguished by the 87-base-pair reads and were therefore excluded. A later genetic analysis associated a missense DCLRE1C variant with V-gene and J-gene trimming of TCR beta chains, and an independent cohort replicated the association. A later analysis reported that several top co-occurrence clusters appeared linked to parvovirus B19, influenza, CMV and Epstein-Barr virus. A later analysis associated about 17,000 TCR beta sequences with specific HLA alleles at a false discovery rate of 0.05. HLA typing was unavailable for some donors at each locus, so association tests used only the typed subset. Linkage disequilibrium might explain the correlated functional status among segregating V segments, but an unknown experimental factor could not be ruled out. A further reported finding was that TCR beta sequences accurately predicted the HLA-A and HLA-B alleles for most subjects in the first cohort. The classifier was reported to diagnose cytomegalovirus status with high specificity and sensitivity in both the original and validation cohorts. In vitro tests confirmed that three of the cytomegalovirus-associated TCR beta chains recognize cytomegalovirus antigens. When HLA alleles, especially DR and DQ, strongly co-occurred, TCR associations were difficult to assign to individual alleles. The presence/absence analyses assumed that sequencing depth was roughly uniform across donors, and that assumption may not be true. In a later analysis, the rate of TCR association differed among HLA loci, with DRB1 alleles having the most associated TCRs and HLA-C alleles having the fewest. Most CMV-associated TCR beta chains appeared to be HLA-restricted in a later analysis, and the HLA associations seemed to be driven largely by CMV exposure. The earlier analysis of some 560 of the donors excluded about 16 rarely observed V segments, including chromosome 9 orphons, because counts were too low. Most TCR sequences were observed very rarely across donors, whereas some public TCRs were present in many individuals. In a later analysis, HLA-associated TCR beta chains were found to be more clonally expanded and to have lower generation probabilities than equally common non-associated chains. A group of highly shared sequence variants was considered likely to be a technical artifact of the sequencing pipeline. Broadly in line with IMGT annotations, most TCR beta V segments showed up in productive rearrangements about 90% or about 30% of the time in an earlier analysis of some 590 of the donors. The authors suggested that the approach could potentially be extended to other disease states and immunological phenotypes.

Via the germline V gene, CDR1 is LGHNA and CDR2 YSLEER. The CDR3, from cysteine to phenylalanine, totals 15 residues. CDR3 DNA only is kept here, 45 bases in frame from base 1. Trimming takes 0 bases off V and 5 bases off J; junction bases not matched to a gene: 4. This receptor was obtained from a male donor in good health and CMV-seropositive. The rearranged chain carries TRBV4-3 and TRBJ1-5; 7 nucleotides in the junction match TRBD1. The sequenced material came from PBMCs. The DNA sequence is as follows: TGCGCCAGCAGCCAAGATTGGGACAGAGATCAGCCCCAGCATTTT. It is translated as CASSQDWDRDQPQHF.